This TCR beta chain was captured in a study of Graves' ophthalmopathy and Graves' hyperthyroidism. About the study: Calling hyperthyroidism stable required that no ophthalmopathy show up within 18 months of follow-up. Findings of the study overall: The 13-signature model separated ophthalmopathy from stable hyperthyroidism at just under 90% sensitivity and almost 83% specificity.

Uncontrolled infections, pregnancy, lactation or other autoimmune diseases led to patient exclusion. Germline V gene sequence: CDR1 ENHRY, CDR2 SYGVKD. The CDR3 covers 14 residues. Deletions cut 0 bases from V and 3 bases from J, with 5 bases between. For repertoire sequencing, the TCR beta CDR3 regions were amplified from RNA transcripts. First-round RT-PCR employed HTBI primers, with a second-round multiplex PCR after it. TCRdb reprocessed the multiplex PCR reads via MiXCR and lists one record per CDR3 protein. The sample includes around 1,000,000 distinct CDR3 sequences, about 38% of them seen just once. At least ten counts were recorded for this clonotype. The antigen remains unidentified.

The rearrangement uses TRBV10-3 and TRBJ2-2; D not certain. The sequencing sample was made of peripheral blood or thyroid tissue (not recorded which). This TCR was recovered from an adult man with Graves' hyperthyroidism. CDR3 bases: TGTGCCATCAGTGAGTCAGTATACACCGGGGAGCTGTTTTTT. It encodes CAISESVYTGELFF.